Listed below are T cell receptor beta chains from one sample, sequenced in a study of blood T cell repertoires in COVID-19. TCRdb keeps only in-frame clones here, not all; method: immunoSEQ multiplex PCR. The profile shows about 350,000 clones, about nine tenths of them singletons. Sequences were obtained from PBMCs or T cells enriched from blood (not recorded which). All receptors come from a woman in her twenties or thirties who had been exposed to COVID-19. CDR3s include the opening cysteine and the closing phenylalanine or tryptophan. Fields, in order: J gene, V gene, clone size, D gene, CDR3 protein, CDR3 DNA. The D gene is left open where the match is weak. A row's size may be missing; if present it is once, few, many or a size class.

j_gene: TRBJ2-7; v_gene: TRBV27; abundance: .; d_gene: TRBD2; CDR3aa: CASRRTRLTDSSYEQYF; CDR3nt: TGTGCCAGCAGGCGGACTAGGCTCACCGATAGCTCCTACGAGCAGTACTTC
j_gene: TRBJ1-3; v_gene: TRBV12-3/TRBV12-4; abundance: .; d_gene: .; CDR3aa: CASSRDTGETIYF; CDR3nt: TGTGCCAGCAGCCGGGACACCGGAGAAACCATATATTTT
j_gene: TRBJ2-2; v_gene: TRBV7-8; abundance: .; d_gene: TRBD2; CDR3aa: CASSLRTSANTGELFF; CDR3nt: TGTGCCAGCAGCCTTCGGACTAGCGCGAACACCGGGGAGCTGTTTTTT
j_gene: TRBJ2-7; v_gene: TRBV3-1/TRBV3-2; abundance: .; d_gene: TRBD2; CDR3aa: CASSHGTSGSSWPGEQYF; CDR3nt: TGTGCCAGCAGCCATGGGACTAGCGGGAGTTCCTGGCCGGGAGAGCAGTACTTC
j_gene: TRBJ2-1; v_gene: TRBV19; abundance: .; d_gene: .; CDR3aa: CASEDRISSYNEQFF; CDR3nt: TGTGCCAGTGAAGACAGGATCAGCTCCTACAATGAGCAGTTCTTC
j_gene: TRBJ2-7; v_gene: TRBV30; abundance: .; d_gene: .; CDR3aa: CAWNRGYEQYF; CDR3nt: TGTGCCTGGAATCGGGGCTACGAGCAGTACTTC
j_gene: TRBJ1-3; v_gene: TRBV5-1; abundance: .; d_gene: TRBD1; CDR3aa: CASSFWTGGNTIYF; CDR3nt: TGCGCCAGCAGCTTTTGGACAGGTGGAAACACCATATATTTT
j_gene: TRBJ2-7; v_gene: TRBV6-4; abundance: few; d_gene: TRBD2; CDR3aa: CASSDSVGGAGGNEQYF; CDR3nt: TGTGCCAGCAGTGACTCGGTGGGGGGAGCGGGAGGAAACGAGCAGTACTTC
j_gene: TRBJ1-1; v_gene: TRBV28; abundance: .; d_gene: .; CDR3aa: CASSYSMNTEAFF; CDR3nt: TGTGCCAGCAGCTATTCCATGAACACTGAAGCTTTCTTT
j_gene: TRBJ1-1; v_gene: TRBV7-8; abundance: .; d_gene: .; CDR3aa: CASSYRTMNTEAFF; CDR3nt: TGTGCCAGCAGCTACAGGACCATGAACACTGAAGCTTTCTTT
j_gene: TRBJ2-7; v_gene: TRBV29-1; abundance: few; d_gene: TRBD1; CDR3aa: CSAEGQGPYEQYF; CDR3nt: TGCAGCGCTGAGGGACAGGGCCCCTACGAGCAGTACTTC
j_gene: TRBJ2-1; v_gene: TRBV11-2; abundance: .; d_gene: TRBD2; CDR3aa: CASSVSGKVRNEQFF; CDR3nt: TGTGCCAGCAGCGTTAGCGGGAAAGTGAGGAATGAGCAGTTCTTC
j_gene: TRBJ1-1; v_gene: TRBV27; abundance: .; d_gene: .; CDR3aa: CASSLSGGHMNTEAFF; CDR3nt: TGTGCCAGCAGTTTATCTGGCGGCCACATGAACACTGAAGCTTTCTTT
j_gene: TRBJ2-2; v_gene: TRBV5-1; abundance: .; d_gene: .; CDR3aa: CASSFGQADTGELFF; CDR3nt: TGCGCCAGCAGCTTCGGCCAGGCTGACACCGGGGAGCTGTTTTTT
j_gene: TRBJ2-7; v_gene: TRBV11-2; abundance: .; d_gene: .; CDR3aa: CASSLPPWGGAPYEQYF; CDR3nt: TGTGCCAGCAGCCTCCCCCCGTGGGGGGGCGCGCCCTACGAGCAGTACTTC
j_gene: TRBJ2-7; v_gene: TRBV5-4; abundance: .; d_gene: TRBD1; CDR3aa: CASSLEKDRRSYEQYF; CDR3nt: TGTGCCAGCAGCTTGGAGAAGGACAGGAGATCCTACGAGCAGTACTTC
j_gene: TRBJ1-5; v_gene: TRBV19; abundance: .; d_gene: .; CDR3aa: CASSTGWDNQPQHF; CDR3nt: TGTGCCAGTAGCACAGGGTGGGACAATCAGCCCCAGCATTTT
j_gene: TRBJ2-7; v_gene: TRBV2; abundance: .; d_gene: .; CDR3aa: CASSPVAGTYEQYF; CDR3nt: TGTGCCAGTTCTCCGGTGGCGGGAACCTACGAGCAGTACTTC
j_gene: TRBJ2-7; v_gene: TRBV7-9; abundance: .; d_gene: .; CDR3aa: CASSLGGRTGWVF; CDR3nt: TGTGCCAGCAGCTTAGGAGGACGGACTGGATGGGTGTTC
j_gene: TRBJ2-7; v_gene: TRBV12-3/TRBV12-4; abundance: .; d_gene: .; CDR3aa: CASSLVSAYEQYF; CDR3nt: TGTGCCAGCAGTTTAGTATCAGCCTACGAGCAGTACTTC
j_gene: TRBJ1-5; v_gene: TRBV9; abundance: .; d_gene: .; CDR3aa: CASSTGRGHQPQHF; CDR3nt: TGTGCCAGCAGCACAGGCAGGGGCCATCAGCCCCAGCATTTT
j_gene: TRBJ1-1; v_gene: TRBV18; abundance: .; d_gene: .; CDR3aa: CASSPANTEAFF; CDR3nt: TGTGCCAGCTCACCGGCGAACACTGAAGCTTTCTTT
j_gene: TRBJ2-7; v_gene: TRBV7-3; abundance: .; d_gene: TRBD2; CDR3aa: CASSSGLAGGEQYF; CDR3nt: TGTGCCAGCAGCTCGGGACTAGCGGGAGGCGAGCAGTACTTC
j_gene: TRBJ2-3; v_gene: TRBV10-1; abundance: .; d_gene: TRBD1; CDR3aa: CASSESWTGGPTDTQYF; CDR3nt: TGCGCCAGCAGTGAGTCATGGACAGGGGGCCCCACAGATACGCAGTATTTT
j_gene: TRBJ2-2; v_gene: TRBV23-1; abundance: once; d_gene: .; CDR3aa: CASSQSSTHGFPPGELFF; CDR3nt: TGCGCCAGCAGTCAATCGTCGACACATGGCTTCCCCCCCGGGGAGCTGTTTTTT
j_gene: TRBJ2-7; v_gene: TRBV20-1; abundance: few; d_gene: TRBD2; CDR3aa: CSASFSSGRPSYEQYF; CDR3nt: TGCAGTGCTAGTTTTTCTAGCGGGAGGCCCTCCTACGAGCAGTACTTC
j_gene: TRBJ2-7; v_gene: TRBV6-2/TRBV6-3; abundance: .; d_gene: .; CDR3aa: CASSYSGGPYEQYF; CDR3nt: TGTGCCAGCAGTTACTCAGGGGGACCTTACGAGCAGTACTTC
j_gene: TRBJ1-5; v_gene: TRBV19; abundance: .; d_gene: .; CDR3aa: CASSLQPYNQPQHF; CDR3nt: TGTGCCAGTAGTTTACAGCCGTACAATCAGCCCCAGCATTTT
j_gene: TRBJ1-1; v_gene: TRBV6-5; abundance: .; d_gene: TRBD1; CDR3aa: CASRPGQGSNTEAFF; CDR3nt: TGTGCCAGCAGGCCGGGACAGGGTTCGAACACTGAAGCTTTCTTT
j_gene: TRBJ1-1; v_gene: TRBV10-2; abundance: .; d_gene: TRBD1; CDR3aa: CASTLDRANTEAFF; CDR3nt: TGCGCCAGCACTTTGGACAGGGCGAACACTGAAGCTTTCTTT
j_gene: TRBJ2-1; v_gene: TRBV3-1/TRBV3-2; abundance: once; d_gene: TRBD1; CDR3aa: CASSQGGTGAYNEQFF; CDR3nt: TGTGCCAGCAGCCAAGGTGGGACAGGGGCGTACAATGAGCAGTTCTTC
j_gene: TRBJ2-7; v_gene: TRBV3-1/TRBV3-2; abundance: few; d_gene: .; CDR3aa: CASSLFADTYEQYF; CDR3nt: TGTGCCAGCAGCCTCTTTGCAGATACCTACGAGCAGTACTTC
j_gene: TRBJ2-7; v_gene: TRBV6-5; abundance: .; d_gene: TRBD2; CDR3aa: CASRGTSAREQYF; CDR3nt: TGTGCCAGCAGGGGGACTAGCGCCAGAGAGCAGTACTTC
j_gene: TRBJ1-1; v_gene: TRBV18; abundance: .; d_gene: TRBD1; CDR3aa: CASSPGQGMNTEAFF; CDR3nt: TGTGCCAGCTCACCCGGACAGGGGATGAACACTGAAGCTTTCTTT
j_gene: TRBJ2-4; v_gene: TRBV29-1; abundance: .; d_gene: .; CDR3aa: CSVELGGWDIQYF; CDR3nt: TGCAGCGTTGAACTCGGGGGTTGGGACATTCAGTACTTC
j_gene: TRBJ1-4; v_gene: TRBV19; abundance: .; d_gene: .; CDR3aa: CASSKRTNEKLFF; CDR3nt: TGTGCCAGTAGTAAGCGAACTAATGAAAAACTGTTTTTT
j_gene: TRBJ1-5; v_gene: TRBV19; abundance: few; d_gene: .; CDR3aa: CASSHGHDQPQHF; CDR3nt: TGTGCCAGTAGTCATGGACATGACCAGCCCCAGCATTTT
j_gene: TRBJ1-1; v_gene: TRBV7-6; abundance: .; d_gene: .; CDR3aa: CASSPPTGTNREAFF; CDR3nt: TGTGCCAGCAGCCCCCCCACAGGGACGAACAGGGAAGCTTTCTTT
j_gene: TRBJ1-5; v_gene: TRBV3-1/TRBV3-2; abundance: .; d_gene: .; CDR3aa: CASSQGQSNQPQHF; CDR3nt: TGTGCCAGCAGCCAAGGCCAGAGCAATCAGCCCCAGCATTTT
j_gene: TRBJ1-5; v_gene: TRBV30; abundance: .; d_gene: TRBD1; CDR3aa: CAWRAGQAQPQHF; CDR3nt: TGTGCCTGGAGGGCGGGACAGGCTCAGCCCCAGCATTTT
j_gene: TRBJ1-1; v_gene: TRBV2; abundance: once; d_gene: TRBD1; CDR3aa: CASGQGDWTEAFF; CDR3nt: TGTGCCAGCGGACAGGGAGACTGGACTGAAGCTTTCTTT
j_gene: TRBJ2-5; v_gene: TRBV11-2; abundance: .; d_gene: .; CDR3aa: CASSLDSAGGETQYF; CDR3nt: TGTGCCAGCAGCTTAGATTCGGCAGGTGGGGAGACCCAGTACTTC
j_gene: TRBJ2-7; v_gene: TRBV19; abundance: few; d_gene: .; CDR3aa: CASRDTGWYEQYF; CDR3nt: TGTGCCAGTCGGGACACCGGCTGGTACGAGCAGTACTTC
j_gene: TRBJ2-7; v_gene: TRBV4-2; abundance: .; d_gene: TRBD1; CDR3aa: CASSQARDSPYEQYF; CDR3nt: TGTGCCAGCAGCCAAGCCCGGGACAGCCCCTACGAGCAGTACTTC
j_gene: TRBJ1-4; v_gene: TRBV19; abundance: .; d_gene: .; CDR3aa: CASSMPVGEDYEKLFF; CDR3nt: TGTGCCAGCAGTATGCCGGTAGGGGAAGATTATGAAAAACTGTTTTTT
j_gene: TRBJ2-3; v_gene: TRBV5-8; abundance: .; d_gene: TRBD2; CDR3aa: CASSGSRLAGVGTDTQYF; CDR3nt: TGTGCCAGCAGCGGCTCACGACTAGCGGGAGTTGGCACAGATACGCAGTATTTT
j_gene: TRBJ2-7; v_gene: TRBV3-1/TRBV3-2; abundance: .; d_gene: .; CDR3aa: CASSQDSQGYEQYF; CDR3nt: TGTGCCAGCAGCCAAGATTCACAGGGTTACGAGCAGTACTTC
j_gene: TRBJ1-2; v_gene: TRBV6-4; abundance: few; d_gene: TRBD1; CDR3aa: CASSRTLGQGNGYTF; CDR3nt: TGTGCCAGCAGCCGAACACTAGGACAGGGGAATGGCTACACCTTC
j_gene: TRBJ1-1; v_gene: TRBV10-2; abundance: .; d_gene: .; CDR3aa: CASSSQGPDTEAFF; CDR3nt: TGCGCCAGCAGTTCACAGGGTCCGGACACTGAAGCTTTCTTT
j_gene: TRBJ2-7; v_gene: TRBV7-9; abundance: .; d_gene: TRBD1; CDR3aa: CASSPTGGLDEQYF; CDR3nt: TGTGCCAGCAGCCCCACAGGGGGCCTCGACGAGCAGTACTTC
j_gene: TRBJ2-3; v_gene: TRBV7-3; abundance: .; d_gene: .; CDR3aa: CASSQSRTDTQYF; CDR3nt: TGTGCCAGCAGCCAGTCACGCACAGATACGCAGTATTTT
j_gene: TRBJ2-1; v_gene: TRBV9; abundance: few; d_gene: TRBD2; CDR3aa: CASSVGLAGVGAFDEQFF; CDR3nt: TGTGCCAGCAGCGTGGGACTAGCGGGAGTTGGGGCTTTCGATGAGCAGTTCTTC
j_gene: TRBJ2-5; v_gene: TRBV7-9; abundance: .; d_gene: TRBD2; CDR3aa: CASSQGSSGASQETQYF; CDR3nt: TGTGCCAGCAGCCAAGGGTCTAGCGGGGCCAGTCAAGAGACCCAGTACTTC
j_gene: TRBJ1-6; v_gene: TRBV9; abundance: .; d_gene: TRBD1; CDR3aa: CASSPSPGQGTSPLHF; CDR3nt: TGTGCCAGCAGCCCCTCTCCGGGACAGGGGACTTCACCCCTCCACTTT
j_gene: TRBJ2-7; v_gene: TRBV7-9; abundance: .; d_gene: .; CDR3aa: CASSLVQQEQYF; CDR3nt: TGTGCCAGCAGCTTAGTCCAACAGGAGCAGTACTTC